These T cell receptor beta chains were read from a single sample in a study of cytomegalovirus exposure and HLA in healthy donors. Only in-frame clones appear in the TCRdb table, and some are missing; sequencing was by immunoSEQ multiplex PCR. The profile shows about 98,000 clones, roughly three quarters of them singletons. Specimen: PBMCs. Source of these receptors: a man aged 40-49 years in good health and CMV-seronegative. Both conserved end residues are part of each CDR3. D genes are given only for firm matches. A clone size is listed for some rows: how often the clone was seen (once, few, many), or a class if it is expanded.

TGTGCCAGCAGCTTAGGCTCTAGCGGGGGGGCGGCGGAGACCCAGTACTTC | CASSLGSSGGAAETQYF | TRBJ2-5 | TRBD2 | TRBV7-2 | -
TGCGCCAGCAGCGCACAGGGGGCTAGGAATGAGCAGTTCTTC | CASSAQGARNEQFF | TRBJ2-1 | TRBD1 | TRBV5-1 | -
TGTGCCATCAGTGGGGGACAGGGGGAGGTCTACGAGCAGTACTTC | CAISGGQGEVYEQYF | TRBJ2-7 | TRBD1 | TRBV10-3 | -
TGCGCCAGCAGCATCTCCAGAGGGAACTCCTATAATTCACCCCTCCACTTT | CASSISRGNSYNSPLHF | TRBJ1-6 | - | TRBV5-1 | -
TGCAGCGTTGCAAGAGTACCGAATAACGGGGAGCTGTTTTTT | CSVARVPNNGELFF | TRBJ2-2 | - | TRBV29-1 | -
TGTGCCAGTAGTATCCCCCTTCCAGGGGTAGTTTTCATCGGGGAGCTGTTTTTT | CASSIPLPGVVFIGELFF | TRBJ2-2 | - | TRBV19 | few
TGCGCCAGCAGCCAAGGAATGTCAGCAGGGAATGGCTACACCTTC | CASSQGMSAGNGYTF | TRBJ1-2 | - | TRBV4-1 | -
TGCGCCAGCAGCTCAAGGGCGGGGATCGGGGCCAACGTCCTGACTTTC | CASSSRAGIGANVLTF | TRBJ2-6 | - | TRBV4-3 | -
TGTGCCAGCAGTTTACTAGCGGGATCAGATACGCAGTATTTT | CASSLLAGSDTQYF | TRBJ2-3 | TRBD2 | TRBV27 | -
TGTGCCAGCAGCTTTACCAATCCTCGGGGCGGGGAGCTGTTTTTT | CASSFTNPRGGELFF | TRBJ2-2 | - | TRBV11-3 | -
TGTGCCAGCAGCTTGGCCAGCGGGGGGGGGCCCTACGAGCAGTACTTC | CASSLASGGGPYEQYF | TRBJ2-7 | TRBD2 | TRBV5-4 | -
TGCGCCAGCAGTGATAACAGGGGCACTGAAGCTTTCTTT | CASSDNRGTEAFF | TRBJ1-1 | TRBD1 | TRBV10-2 | -
TGTGCCAGTAGTATGCTAGCGGGGGGGCTCGAGACCCAGTACTTC | CASSMLAGGLETQYF | TRBJ2-5 | TRBD2 | TRBV19 | -
TGTGCCAGCAGCTCAATTCGGGAATACGGCGAGCAGTTCTTC | CASSSIREYGEQFF | TRBJ2-1 | - | TRBV11-2 | -
TGTGCCAGCAGTTTTGGGAACAGGGGGGGCAATCAGCCCCAGCATTTT | CASSFGNRGGNQPQHF | TRBJ1-5 | TRBD1 | TRBV28 | few
TGTGCCATCAGTGATTGGGCCCCCTTAGACGAGCAGTACTTC | CAISDWAPLDEQYF | TRBJ2-7 | - | TRBV10-3 | -